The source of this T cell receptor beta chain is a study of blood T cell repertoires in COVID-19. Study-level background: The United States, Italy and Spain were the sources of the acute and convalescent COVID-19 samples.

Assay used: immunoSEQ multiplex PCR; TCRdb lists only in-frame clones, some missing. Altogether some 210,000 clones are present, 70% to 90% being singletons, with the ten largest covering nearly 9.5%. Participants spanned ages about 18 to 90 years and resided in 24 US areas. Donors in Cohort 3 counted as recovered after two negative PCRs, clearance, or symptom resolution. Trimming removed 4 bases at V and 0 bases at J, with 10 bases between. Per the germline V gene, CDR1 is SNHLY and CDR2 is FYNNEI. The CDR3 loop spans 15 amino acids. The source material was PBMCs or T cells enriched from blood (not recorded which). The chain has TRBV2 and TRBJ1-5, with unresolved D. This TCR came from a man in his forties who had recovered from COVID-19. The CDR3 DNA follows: TGTGCCAGCAGTGTTACTGACACTAGCAATCAGCCCCAGCATTTT. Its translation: CASSVTDTSNQPQHF.